This is a list of T cell receptor beta chains from one sample in a study of regulatory T cells in long-lasting Graves disease. TCRdb re-called the multiplex PCR reads with MiXCR, one entry per CDR3 protein. The sample has over 500,000 distinct CDR3 sequences, about 16% seen once. This same sample was also taken into another study, of T cells in Graves' hyperthyroidism and ophthalmopathy.

The specimen was peripheral blood mononuclear cells (PBMCs), collected at new diagnosis, from a patient treated with antithyroid drugs. These receptor sequences come from a man aged 18 to 30 with Graves disease. Both conserved end residues are part of each CDR3. Fields, in order: V gene, D gene, clone size, J gene, CDR3 protein, CDR3 DNA. D genes are given only for firm matches. A clone size is listed for some rows: how often the clone was seen (once, few, many), or a class if it is expanded.

TRBV4-2	.	.	TRBJ2-5	CASSQDLLGDIQETQYF	TGTGCCAGCAGCCAAGATCTGCTAGGGGACATACAAGAGACCCAGTACTTC
TRBV27	.	many	TRBJ2-7	CASSLPDGGRETQYF	TGTGCCAGCAGTTTACCGGATGGGGGGCGGGAAACTCAGTACTTC
TRBV27	.	many	TRBJ2-7	CASSWTEAAEQYF	TGTGCCAGCAGCTGGACCGAGGCCGCAGAGCAGTACTTC
TRBV20-1	TRBD1	many	TRBJ2-7	CSAIGGGTGGYEQYF	TGCAGTGCCATCGGAGGGGGGACAGGGGGCTACGAGCAGTACTTC
TRBV5-4	.	few	TRBJ2-2	CASSLAGREVTGELFF	TGTGCCAGCAGCTTGGCGGGCAGGGAAGTAACCGGGGAGCTGTTTTTT
TRBV6-1	.	.	TRBJ2-4	CASTTGVIQYF	TGTGCCAGCACCACGGGGGTCATTCAGTACTTC
TRBV28	TRBD2	many	TRBJ2-5	CASSPRLSGGQETQYF	TGTGCCAGCAGCCCACGACTTAGCGGGGGACAAGAGACCCAGTACTTC
TRBV5-4	TRBD1	.	TRBJ2-7	CASSLVGTGPHEQYF	TGTGCCAGCAGCTTGGTTGGGACAGGGCCTCACGAGCAGTACTTC
TRBV2	TRBD1	few	TRBJ2-7	CASSVPLTGDDSYEQYF	TGTGCCAGCAGTGTTCCTCTTACAGGGGATGACTCCTACGAGCAGTACTTC
TRBV30	.	.	TRBJ2-3	CAWSEAGRSTDTQYF	TGTGCCTGGAGTGAGGCGGGTCGGAGCACAGATACGCAGTATTTT
TRBV27	TRBD1	few	TRBJ2-5	CASSPLGQSQETQYF	TGTGCCAGCAGTCCGCTGGGACAGTCCCAAGAGACCCAGTACTTC
TRBV10-3	.	few	TRBJ1-1	CAISEPHGTEAFF	TGTGCCATCAGTGAGCCCCATGGTACTGAAGCTTTCTTT
TRBV7-9	TRBD2	.	TRBJ2-5	CASSFVERGRAQETQYF	TGTGCCAGCAGCTTTGTCGAGCGGGGAAGGGCCCAAGAGACCCAGTACTTC
TRBV14	.	few	TRBJ2-7	CASSQGRHETYEQYF	TGTGCCAGCAGCCAGGGCAGGCACGAGACCTACGAGCAGTACTTC
TRBV29-1	TRBD2	.	TRBJ2-1	CSVEGVRGRPFSGRSYNEQFF	TGCAGCGTTGAGGGGGTAAGGGGTCGCCCTTTCAGCGGGAGGTCATACAATGAGCAGTTCTTC
TRBV7-9	.	many	TRBJ2-3	CASSITITSTDTQYF	TGTGCCAGCAGCATAACTATCACTAGCACAGATACGCAGTATTTT
TRBV20-1	.	.	TRBJ2-2	CSAQNTGELFF	TGCAGTGCTCAAAACACCGGGGAGCTGTTTTTT
TRBV15	.	few	TRBJ2-5	CATRVGGGGRTQYF	TGTGCCACCAGGGTGGGCGGAGGAGGTCGGACCCAGTACTTC
TRBV13	TRBD1	.	TRBJ1-3	CASRTGQGLVNTIYF	TGTGCCAGCAGGACCGGACAGGGGCTAGTAAACACCATATATTTT
TRBV10-3	.	many	TRBJ1-2	CAISDPNYGYTF	TGTGCCATCAGTGATCCTAACTATGGCTACACCTTC
TRBV12-3/TRBV12-4	.	many	TRBJ2-7	CASSRTALSYEQYF	TGTGCCAGCAGCCGGACAGCTCTCTCCTACGAGCAGTACTTC
TRBV30	.	.	TRBJ1-2	CAWSGQPPYGYTF	TGTGCCTGGAGTGGCCAGCCACCGTATGGCTACACCTTC
TRBV27	TRBD2	.	TRBJ2-1	CASSPYRREASGRLYNEQFF	TGTGCCAGCAGTCCCTATCGCCGCGAGGCTAGCGGGAGATTATACAATGAGCAGTTCTTC
TRBV28	.	many	TRBJ2-2	CASSLRTGELFF	TGTGCCAGCAGCTTACGGACCGGGGAGCTGTTTTTT
TRBV7-9	.	many	TRBJ2-2	CASSWTQGTGELFF	TGTGCCAGCAGCTGGACCCAGGGCACCGGGGAGCTGTTTTTT
TRBV20-1	.	many	TRBJ2-5	CSARVQLEGETQYF	TGCAGTGCTAGAGTCCAGCTGGAGGGAGAGACCCAGTACTTC
TRBV12-3/TRBV12-4	TRBD2	few	TRBJ2-1	CASSLQISGYNEQFF	TGTGCCAGCAGTTTACAGATTAGCGGGTACAATGAGCAGTTCTTC
TRBV7-9	TRBD1	many	TRBJ2-1	CASSSEGQALGNEQFF	TGTGCCAGCAGCTCAGAGGGACAGGCCCTGGGGAATGAGCAGTTCTTC
TRBV12-3/TRBV12-4	.	few	TRBJ1-6	CASSLTPAGPHSPLHF	TGTGCCAGCAGTTTAACGCCCGCAGGGCCTCATTCACCCCTCCACTTT
TRBV27	TRBD1	many	TRBJ2-2	CASSYMVVQGDTGELFF	TGTGCCAGCAGTTATATGGTGGTACAGGGGGACACCGGGGAGCTGTTTTTT
TRBV12-3/TRBV12-4	TRBD1	.	TRBJ2-7	CASSFSGQGGEQYF	TGTGCCAGCAGTTTTTCTGGACAGGGCGGCGAGCAGTACTTC
TRBV28	.	many	TRBJ2-5	CASAGIVETQYF	TGTGCCAGTGCAGGCATTGTCGAGACCCAGTACTTC
TRBV12-3/TRBV12-4	TRBD1	many	TRBJ1-1	CASSLRTGGTEAFF	TGTGCCAGCAGCTTGAGGACAGGGGGCACTGAAGCTTTCTTT
TRBV30	.	many	TRBJ1-1	CAWSVREAFF	TGTGCCTGGAGTGTACGGGAAGCTTTCTTT
TRBV4-1	TRBD2	.	TRBJ2-6	CASSASGSPSYSGANVLTF	TGCGCCAGCAGCGCTAGCGGGAGCCCCAGCTACTCTGGGGCCAACGTCCTGACTTTC
TRBV20-1	TRBD2	many	TRBJ2-3	CRRLAGSPGADTQYF	TGCAGACGACTAGCGGGCAGCCCTGGGGCAGATACGCAGTATTTT